The present T cell receptor beta chain was sequenced within a study of shared clonotypes between healthy human individuals. The method was immunoSEQ multiplex PCR; TCRdb's version includes in-frame clones alone and lacks a portion of them. Among a few million clones listed, roughly 92% were seen once. There are 13 residues in the CDR3. Germline CDR1 and CDR2: SGHNT and YYREEE (reference sequence). The ends lost 2 bases at V and 4 bases at J; junction bases unmatched: 1. This sequence joins TRBV5-4 and TRBJ2-3; 7 bases map to TRBD1. The TCR was taken from a man aged 18 to 29 in good health. Some clones in this sample may be carry-over from other donors' samples. Sequencing was carried out using naive CD4+ T cells from PBMCs. The subset: CD45RA+ positively selected. The DNA for the CDR3 is TGTGCCAGCAGCTTCCAGGGGGCAGATACGCAGTATTTT. It is translated as CASSFQGADTQYF.